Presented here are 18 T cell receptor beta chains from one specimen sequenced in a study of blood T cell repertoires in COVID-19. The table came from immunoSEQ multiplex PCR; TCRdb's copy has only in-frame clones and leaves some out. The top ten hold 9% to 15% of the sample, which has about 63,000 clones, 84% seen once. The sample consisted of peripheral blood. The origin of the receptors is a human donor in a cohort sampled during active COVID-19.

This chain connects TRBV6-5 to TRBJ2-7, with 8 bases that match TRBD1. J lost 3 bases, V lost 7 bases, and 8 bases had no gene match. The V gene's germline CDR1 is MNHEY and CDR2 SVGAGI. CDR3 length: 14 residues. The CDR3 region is CASTLDRGYYEQYF. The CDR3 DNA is TGTGCCAGCACCCTCGACAGGGGATACTACGAGCAGTACTTC.

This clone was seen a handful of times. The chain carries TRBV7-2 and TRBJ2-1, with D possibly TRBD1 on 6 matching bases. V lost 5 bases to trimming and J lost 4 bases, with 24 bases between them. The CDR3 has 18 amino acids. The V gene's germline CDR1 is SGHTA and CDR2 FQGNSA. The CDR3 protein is CASSPRDWSGDLYNEQFF. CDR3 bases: TGTGCCAGCAGCCCCCGTGACTGGTCAGGGGATCTATACAATGAGCAGTTCTTC.

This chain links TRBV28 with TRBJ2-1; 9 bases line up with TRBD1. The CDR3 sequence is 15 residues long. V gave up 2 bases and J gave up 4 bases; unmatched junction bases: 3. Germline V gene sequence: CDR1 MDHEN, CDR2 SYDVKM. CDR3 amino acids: CASSLTGGRYNEQFF. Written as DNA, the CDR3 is TGTGCCAGCAGTTTAACAGGGGGCAGGTACAATGAGCAGTTCTTC.

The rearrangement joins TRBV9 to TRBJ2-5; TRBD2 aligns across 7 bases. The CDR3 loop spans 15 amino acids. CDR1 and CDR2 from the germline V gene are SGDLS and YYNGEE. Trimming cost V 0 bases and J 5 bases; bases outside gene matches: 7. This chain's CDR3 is CASSVGAGWLETQYF. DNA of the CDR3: TGTGCCAGCAGCGTAGGAGCGGGATGGTTGGAGACCCAGTACTTC.

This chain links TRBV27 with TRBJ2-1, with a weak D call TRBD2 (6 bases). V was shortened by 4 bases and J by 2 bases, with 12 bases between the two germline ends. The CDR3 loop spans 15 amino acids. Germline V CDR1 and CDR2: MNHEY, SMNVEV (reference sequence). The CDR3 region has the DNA TGTGCCAGCAGTTCCGGGACTGTAACCTACAATGAGCAGTTCTTC. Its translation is CASSSGTVTYNEQFF.

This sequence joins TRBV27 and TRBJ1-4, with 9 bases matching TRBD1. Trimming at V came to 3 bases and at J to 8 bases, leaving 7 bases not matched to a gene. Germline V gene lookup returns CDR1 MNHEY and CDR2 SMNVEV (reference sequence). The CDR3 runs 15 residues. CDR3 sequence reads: CASSFWGQGGEKLFF. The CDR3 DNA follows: TGTGCCAGCAGTTTTTGGGGACAGGGAGGAGAAAAACTGTTTTTT.

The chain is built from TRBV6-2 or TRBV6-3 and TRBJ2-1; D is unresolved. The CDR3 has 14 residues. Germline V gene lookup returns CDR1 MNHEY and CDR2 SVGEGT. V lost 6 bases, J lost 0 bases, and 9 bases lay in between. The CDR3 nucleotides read TGTGCCAGCAGCACTCCTCACTCCTACAATGAGCAGTTCTTC. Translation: CASSTPHSYNEQFF.

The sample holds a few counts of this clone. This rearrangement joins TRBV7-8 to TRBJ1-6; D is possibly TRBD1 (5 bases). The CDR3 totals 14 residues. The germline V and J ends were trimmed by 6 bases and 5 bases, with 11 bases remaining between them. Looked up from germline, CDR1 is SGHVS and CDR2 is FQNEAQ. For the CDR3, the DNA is TGTGCCAGCAGGTTGACAGATAATAATTCACCCCTCCACTTT. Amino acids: CASRLTDNNSPLHF.

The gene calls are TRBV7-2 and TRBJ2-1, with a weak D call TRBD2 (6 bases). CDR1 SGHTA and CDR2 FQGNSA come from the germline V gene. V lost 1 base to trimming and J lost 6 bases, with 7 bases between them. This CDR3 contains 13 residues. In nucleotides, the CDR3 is TGTGCCAGCAGCTTAGGGGAGGTCAATGAGCAGTTCTTC. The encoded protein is CASSLGEVNEQFF.

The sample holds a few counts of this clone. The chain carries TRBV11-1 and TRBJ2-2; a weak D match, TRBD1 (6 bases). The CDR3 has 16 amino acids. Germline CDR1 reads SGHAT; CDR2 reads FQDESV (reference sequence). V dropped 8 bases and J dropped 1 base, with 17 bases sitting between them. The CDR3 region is CASLPQGKGNTGELFF. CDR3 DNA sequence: TGTGCCAGCCTACCCCAGGGGAAAGGGAACACCGGGGAGCTGTTTTTT.

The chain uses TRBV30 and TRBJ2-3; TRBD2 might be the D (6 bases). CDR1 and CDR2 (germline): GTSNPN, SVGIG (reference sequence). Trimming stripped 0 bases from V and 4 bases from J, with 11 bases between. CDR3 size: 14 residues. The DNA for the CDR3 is TGTGCCTGGAGTGTCTCGGGAGTAGCAGATACGCAGTATTTT. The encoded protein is CAWSVSGVADTQYF.

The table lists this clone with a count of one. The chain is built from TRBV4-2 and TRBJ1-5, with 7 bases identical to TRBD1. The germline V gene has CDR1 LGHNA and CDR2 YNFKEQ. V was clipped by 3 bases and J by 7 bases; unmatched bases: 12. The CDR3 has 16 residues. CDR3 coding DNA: TGTGCCAGCAGCCAGGAGACAGACAGGGTGGTACAGCCCCAGCATTTT. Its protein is CASSQETDRVVQPQHF.

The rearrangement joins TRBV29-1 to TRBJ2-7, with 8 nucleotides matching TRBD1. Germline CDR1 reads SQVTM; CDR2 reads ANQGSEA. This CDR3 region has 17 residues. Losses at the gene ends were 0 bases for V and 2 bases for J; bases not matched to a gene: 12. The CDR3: CSVEDLGPDRATYEQYF. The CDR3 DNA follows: TGCAGCGTTGAAGATCTCGGGCCGGACAGGGCCACCTACGAGCAGTACTTC.

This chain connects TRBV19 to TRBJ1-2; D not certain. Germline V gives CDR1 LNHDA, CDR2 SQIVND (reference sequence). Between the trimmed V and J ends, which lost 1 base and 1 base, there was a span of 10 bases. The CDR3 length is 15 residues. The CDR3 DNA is TGTGCCAGTAGTATAGGAGGGCAGCTTAACTATGGCTACACCTTC. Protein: CASSIGGQLNYGYTF.

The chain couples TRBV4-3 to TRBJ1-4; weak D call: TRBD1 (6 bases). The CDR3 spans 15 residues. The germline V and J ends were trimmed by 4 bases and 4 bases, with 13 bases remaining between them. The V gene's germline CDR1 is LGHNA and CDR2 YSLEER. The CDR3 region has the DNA TGCGCCAGCAGCCTAGGACAGACAATTAATGAAAAACTGTTTTTT. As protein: CASSLGQTINEKLFF.

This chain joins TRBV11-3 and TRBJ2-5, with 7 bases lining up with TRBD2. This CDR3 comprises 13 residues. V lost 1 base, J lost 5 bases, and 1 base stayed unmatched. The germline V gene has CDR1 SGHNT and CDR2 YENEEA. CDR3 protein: CASSLAGGETQYF. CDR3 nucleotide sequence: TGTGCCAGCAGCTTAGCCGGGGGGGAGACCCAGTACTTC.

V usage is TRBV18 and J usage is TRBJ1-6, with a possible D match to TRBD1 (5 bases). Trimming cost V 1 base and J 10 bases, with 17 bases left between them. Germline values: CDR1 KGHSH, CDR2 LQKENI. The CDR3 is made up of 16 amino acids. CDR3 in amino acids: CASSPLGTEAGSPLHF. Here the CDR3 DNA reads TGTGCCAGCTCACCACTTGGGACTGAGGCTGGGTCACCCCTCCACTTT.

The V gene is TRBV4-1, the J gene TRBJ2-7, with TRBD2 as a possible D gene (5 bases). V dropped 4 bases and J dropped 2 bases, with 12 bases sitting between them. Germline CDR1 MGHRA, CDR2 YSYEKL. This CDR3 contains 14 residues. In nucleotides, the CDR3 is TGCGCCAGCAGCCTGAAAACCGGGACCTACGAGCAGTACTTC. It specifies CASSLKTGTYEQYF.